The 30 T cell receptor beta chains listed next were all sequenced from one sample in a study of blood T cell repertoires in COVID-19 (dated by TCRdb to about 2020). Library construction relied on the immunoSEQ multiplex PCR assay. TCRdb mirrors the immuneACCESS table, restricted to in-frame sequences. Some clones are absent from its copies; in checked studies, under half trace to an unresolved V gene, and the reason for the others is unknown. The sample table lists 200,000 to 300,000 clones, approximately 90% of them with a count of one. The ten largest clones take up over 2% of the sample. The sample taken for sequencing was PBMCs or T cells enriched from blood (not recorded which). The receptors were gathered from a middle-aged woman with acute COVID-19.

CDR3 loop: CASSLAPVGIAPNEQFF. CDR3 sequence (DNA): TGCGCCAGCAGCTTGGCCCCCGTAGGGATAGCGCCGAATGAGCAGTTCTTC. The chain joins TRBV5-1 to TRBJ2-1; perhaps TRBD2 as D (5 bases). V dropped 0 bases and J dropped 7 bases, with 20 bases sitting between them. Per the germline V gene, CDR1 is SGHRS and CDR2 is YFSETQ. The CDR3 consists of 17 residues.

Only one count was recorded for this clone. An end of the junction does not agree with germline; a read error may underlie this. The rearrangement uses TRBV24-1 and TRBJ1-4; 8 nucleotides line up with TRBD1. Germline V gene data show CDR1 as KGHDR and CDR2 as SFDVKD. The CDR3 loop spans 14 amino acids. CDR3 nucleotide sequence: TGTGCCTCCAGGGGGCCCGCAACTAATGAAAAACTGTTTTTT. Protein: CASRGPATNEKLFF.

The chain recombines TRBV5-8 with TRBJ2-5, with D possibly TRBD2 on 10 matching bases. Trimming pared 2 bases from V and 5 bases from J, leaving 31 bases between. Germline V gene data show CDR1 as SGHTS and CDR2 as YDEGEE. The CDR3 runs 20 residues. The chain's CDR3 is CASSFYGTGSAGGSWETQYF. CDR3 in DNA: TGTGCCAGCAGCTTCTATGGGACAGGGTCAGCGGGAGGGTCCTGGGAGACCCAGTACTTC. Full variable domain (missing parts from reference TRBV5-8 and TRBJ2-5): EAGVTQSPTHLIKTRGQQATLRCSPISGHTSVYWYQQALGLGLQFLLWYDEGEERNRGNFPPRFSGRQFPNYSSELNVNALELEDSALYLCASSFYGTGSAGGSWETQYFGPGTRLLVL.

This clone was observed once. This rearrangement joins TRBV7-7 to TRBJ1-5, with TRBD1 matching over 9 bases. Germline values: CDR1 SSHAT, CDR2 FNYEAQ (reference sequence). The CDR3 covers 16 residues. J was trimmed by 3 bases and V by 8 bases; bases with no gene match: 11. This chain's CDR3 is CASPLGGQGTNQPQHF. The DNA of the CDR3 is TGTGCCAGCCCTCTCGGGGGACAGGGCACCAATCAGCCCCAGCATTTT.

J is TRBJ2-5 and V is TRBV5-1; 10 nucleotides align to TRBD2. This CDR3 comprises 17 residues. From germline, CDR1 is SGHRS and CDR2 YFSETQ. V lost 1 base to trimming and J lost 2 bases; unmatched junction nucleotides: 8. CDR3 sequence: CASSLRLAGAIQETQYF. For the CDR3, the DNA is TGCGCCAGCAGCTTGCGCCTAGCGGGGGCCATACAAGAGACCCAGTACTTC.

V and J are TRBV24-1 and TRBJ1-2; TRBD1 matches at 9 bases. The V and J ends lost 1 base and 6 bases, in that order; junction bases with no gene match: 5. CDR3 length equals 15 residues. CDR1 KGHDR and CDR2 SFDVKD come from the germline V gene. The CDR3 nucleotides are TGTGCCACCAGTGATTTTAACAGGGGGCGAGATGGCTACACCTTC. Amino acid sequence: CATSDFNRGRDGYTF.

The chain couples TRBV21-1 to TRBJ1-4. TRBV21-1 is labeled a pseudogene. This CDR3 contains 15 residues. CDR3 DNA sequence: TGTGCCAGCAGCAAAGGACGGGATTCCGGACAAAAACTGTTTTTT. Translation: CASSKGRDSGQKLFF.

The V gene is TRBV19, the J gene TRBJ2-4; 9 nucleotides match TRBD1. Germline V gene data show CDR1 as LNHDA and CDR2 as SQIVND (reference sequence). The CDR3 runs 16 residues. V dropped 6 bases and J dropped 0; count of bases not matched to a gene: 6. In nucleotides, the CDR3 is TGTGCCAGTAGCGGTACAGGGGGCATAGCCAAAAACATTCAGTACTTC. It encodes CASSGTGGIAKNIQYF.

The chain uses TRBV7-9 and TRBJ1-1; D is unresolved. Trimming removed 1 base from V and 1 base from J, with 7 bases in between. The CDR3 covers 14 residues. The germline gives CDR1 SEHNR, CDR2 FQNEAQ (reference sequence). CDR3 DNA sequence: TGTGCCAGCAGCTTAGAGCGACGGAACACTGAAGCTTTCTTT. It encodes CASSLERRNTEAFF. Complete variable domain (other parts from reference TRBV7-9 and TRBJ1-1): DTGVSQNPRHKITKRGQNVTFRCDPISEHNRLYWYRQTLGQGPEFLTYFQNEAQLEKSRLLSDRFSAERPKGSFSTLEIQRTEQGDSAMYLCASSLERRNTEAFFGQGTRLTVV.

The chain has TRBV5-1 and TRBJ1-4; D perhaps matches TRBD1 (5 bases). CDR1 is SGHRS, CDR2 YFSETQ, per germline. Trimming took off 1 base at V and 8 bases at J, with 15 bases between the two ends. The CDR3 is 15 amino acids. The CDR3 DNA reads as TGCGCCAGCAGCTTGTCGGCAGGGTCAAGGGAAAAACTGTTTTTT. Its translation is CASSLSAGSREKLFF.

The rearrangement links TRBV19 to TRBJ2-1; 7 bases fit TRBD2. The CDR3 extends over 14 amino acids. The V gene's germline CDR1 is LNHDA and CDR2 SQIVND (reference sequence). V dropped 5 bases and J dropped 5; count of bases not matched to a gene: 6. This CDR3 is CASSWLAANNEQFF. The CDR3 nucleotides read TGTGCCAGTAGTTGGCTAGCGGCTAACAATGAGCAGTTCTTC. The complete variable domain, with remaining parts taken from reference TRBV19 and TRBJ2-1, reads DGGITQSPKYLFRKEGQNVTLSCEQNLNHDAMYWYRQDPGQGLRLIYYSQIVNDFQKGDIAEGYSVSREKKESFPLTVTSAQKNPTAFYLCASSWLAANNEQFFGPGTRLTVL.

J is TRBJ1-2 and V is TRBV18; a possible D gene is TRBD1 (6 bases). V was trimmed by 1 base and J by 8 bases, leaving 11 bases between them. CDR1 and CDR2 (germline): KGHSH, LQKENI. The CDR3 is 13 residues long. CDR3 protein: CASSPQTGEGYTF. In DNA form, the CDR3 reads TGTGCCAGCTCACCACAGACAGGAGAGGGCTACACCTTC.

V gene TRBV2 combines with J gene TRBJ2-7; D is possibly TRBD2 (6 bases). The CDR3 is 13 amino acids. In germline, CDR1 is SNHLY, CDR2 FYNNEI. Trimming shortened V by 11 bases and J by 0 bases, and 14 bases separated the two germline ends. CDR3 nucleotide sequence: TGTGCCGGAGGGGCTAGCCCCTCCTACGAGCAGTACTTC. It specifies CAGGASPSYEQYF. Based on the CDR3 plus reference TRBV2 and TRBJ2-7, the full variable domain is EPEVTQTPSHQVTQMGQEVILRCVPISNHLYFYWYRQILGQKVEFLVSFYNNEISEKSEIFDDQFSVERPDGSNFTLKIRSTKLEDSAMYFCAGGASPSYEQYFGPGTRLTVT.

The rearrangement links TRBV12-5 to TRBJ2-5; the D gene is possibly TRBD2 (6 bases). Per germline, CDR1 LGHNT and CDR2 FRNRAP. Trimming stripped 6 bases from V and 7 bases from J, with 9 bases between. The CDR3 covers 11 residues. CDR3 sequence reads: CASGRDSTQYF. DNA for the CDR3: TGTGCTAGTGGCCGGGACTCGACCCAGTACTTC.

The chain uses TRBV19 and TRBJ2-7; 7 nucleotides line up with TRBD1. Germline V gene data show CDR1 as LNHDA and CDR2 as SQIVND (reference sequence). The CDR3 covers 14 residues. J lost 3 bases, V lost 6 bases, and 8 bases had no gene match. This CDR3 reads CASRQQGEGYEQYF. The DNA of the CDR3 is TGTGCCAGTAGACAGCAGGGGGAAGGCTACGAGCAGTACTTC.

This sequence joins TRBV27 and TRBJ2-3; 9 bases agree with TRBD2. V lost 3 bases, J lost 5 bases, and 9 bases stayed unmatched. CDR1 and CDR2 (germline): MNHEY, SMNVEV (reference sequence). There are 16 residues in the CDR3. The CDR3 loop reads CASSFRLAGRVDTQYF. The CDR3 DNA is TGTGCCAGCAGTTTCCGGCTAGCGGGAAGGGTAGATACGCAGTATTTT.

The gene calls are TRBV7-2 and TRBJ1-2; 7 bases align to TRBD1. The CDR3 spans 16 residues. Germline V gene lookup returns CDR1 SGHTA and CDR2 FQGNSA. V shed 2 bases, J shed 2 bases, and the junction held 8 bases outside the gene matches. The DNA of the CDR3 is TGTGCCAGCAGCTTAAACCCAGGGACAGCAAACTATGGCTACACCTTC. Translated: CASSLNPGTANYGYTF.

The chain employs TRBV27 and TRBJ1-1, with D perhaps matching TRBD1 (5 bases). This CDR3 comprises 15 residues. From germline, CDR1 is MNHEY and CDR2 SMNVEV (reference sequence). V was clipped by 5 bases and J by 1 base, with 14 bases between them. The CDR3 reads CASSLRLTGNTEAFF. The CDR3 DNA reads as TGTGCCAGCAGTCTACGACTCACAGGGAACACTGAAGCTTTCTTT.

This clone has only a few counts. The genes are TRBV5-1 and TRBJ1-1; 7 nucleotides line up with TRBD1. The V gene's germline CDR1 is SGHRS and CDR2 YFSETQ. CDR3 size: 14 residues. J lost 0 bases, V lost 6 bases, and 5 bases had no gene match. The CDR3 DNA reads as TGCGCCAGCAATACAGGGGATATGAACACTGAAGCTTTCTTT. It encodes CASNTGDMNTEAFF.

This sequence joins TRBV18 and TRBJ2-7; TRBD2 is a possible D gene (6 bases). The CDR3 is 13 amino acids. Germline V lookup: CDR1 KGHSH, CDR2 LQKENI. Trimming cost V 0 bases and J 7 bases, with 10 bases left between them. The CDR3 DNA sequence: TGTGCCAGCTCACCACCGGGAGGCGGGGAGCAGTACGTC. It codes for CASSPPGGGEQYV.

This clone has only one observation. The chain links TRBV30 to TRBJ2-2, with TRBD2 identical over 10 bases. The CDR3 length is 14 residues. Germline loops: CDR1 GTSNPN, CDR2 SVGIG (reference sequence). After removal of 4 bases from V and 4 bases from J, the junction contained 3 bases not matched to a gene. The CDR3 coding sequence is TGTGCCTGGACGGGACTAGCGAGCACCGGGGAGCTGTTTTTT. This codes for CAWTGLASTGELFF.

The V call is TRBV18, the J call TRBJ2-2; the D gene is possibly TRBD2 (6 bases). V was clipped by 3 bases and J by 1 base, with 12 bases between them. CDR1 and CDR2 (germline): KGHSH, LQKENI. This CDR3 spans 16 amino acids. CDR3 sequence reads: CASSPRQGGNTGELFF. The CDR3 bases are TGTGCCAGCTCACCGAGGCAGGGAGGGAACACCGGGGAGCTGTTTTTT.

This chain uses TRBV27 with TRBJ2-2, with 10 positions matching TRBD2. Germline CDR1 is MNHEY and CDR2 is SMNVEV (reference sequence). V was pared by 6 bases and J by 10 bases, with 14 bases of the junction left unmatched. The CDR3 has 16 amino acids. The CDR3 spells CASSPGLAFRREELFF. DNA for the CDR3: TGTGCCAGCAGCCCGGGACTAGCGTTTAGACGTGAGGAGCTGTTTTTT.

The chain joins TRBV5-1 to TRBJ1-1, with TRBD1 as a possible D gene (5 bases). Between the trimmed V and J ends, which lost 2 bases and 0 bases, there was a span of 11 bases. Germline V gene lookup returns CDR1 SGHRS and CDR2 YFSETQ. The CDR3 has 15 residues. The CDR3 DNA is TGCGCCAGCAGCTTTGGCAGGGCTCTGAACACTGAAGCTTTCTTT. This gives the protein CASSFGRALNTEAFF. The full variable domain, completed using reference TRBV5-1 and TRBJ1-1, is KAGVTQTPRYLIKTRGQQVTLSCSPISGHRSVSWYQQTPGQGLQFLFEYFSETQRNKGNFPGRFSGRQFSNSRSEMNVSTLELGDSALYLCASSFGRALNTEAFFGQGTRLTVV.

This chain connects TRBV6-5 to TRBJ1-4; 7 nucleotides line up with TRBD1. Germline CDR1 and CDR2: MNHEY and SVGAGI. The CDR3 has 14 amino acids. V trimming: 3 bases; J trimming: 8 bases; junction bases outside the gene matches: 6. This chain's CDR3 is CASSYTGVDEKLFF. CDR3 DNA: TGTGCCAGCAGTTATACAGGGGTTGACGAAAAACTGTTTTTT.

The CDR3 here is CASSYISRVETQYF. CDR3 nucleotide sequence: TGTGCCAGCAGTTACATATCCAGGGTAGAGACCCAGTACTTC. This sequence joins TRBV6-2 or TRBV6-3 and TRBJ2-5; D is possibly TRBD1 (5 bases). This CDR3 is built from 14 residues. CDR1 is MNHEY, CDR2 SVGEGT, per germline. Trimming removed 2 bases from V and 4 bases from J, with 11 bases in between.

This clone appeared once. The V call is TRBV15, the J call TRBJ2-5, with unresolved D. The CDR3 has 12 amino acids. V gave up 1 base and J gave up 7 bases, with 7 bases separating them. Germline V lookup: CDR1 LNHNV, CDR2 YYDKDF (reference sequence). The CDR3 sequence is CATSRAVGTQYF. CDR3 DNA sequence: TGTGCCACCAGCAGAGCGGTCGGGACCCAGTACTTC.

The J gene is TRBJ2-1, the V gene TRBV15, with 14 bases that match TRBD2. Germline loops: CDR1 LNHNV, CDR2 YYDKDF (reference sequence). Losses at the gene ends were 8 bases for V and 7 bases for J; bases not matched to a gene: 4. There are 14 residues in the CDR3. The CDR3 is CATAGTSGSNEQFF. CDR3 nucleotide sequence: TGTGCCACCGCTGGGACTAGCGGGAGTAATGAGCAGTTCTTC.

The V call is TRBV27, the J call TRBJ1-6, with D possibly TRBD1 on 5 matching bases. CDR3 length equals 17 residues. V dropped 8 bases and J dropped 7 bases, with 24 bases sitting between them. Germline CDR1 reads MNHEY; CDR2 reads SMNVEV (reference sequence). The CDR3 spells CASHSQGQGGPNSPLHF. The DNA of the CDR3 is TGTGCCAGCCATAGTCAGGGTCAAGGCGGTCCAAATTCACCCCTCCACTTT.

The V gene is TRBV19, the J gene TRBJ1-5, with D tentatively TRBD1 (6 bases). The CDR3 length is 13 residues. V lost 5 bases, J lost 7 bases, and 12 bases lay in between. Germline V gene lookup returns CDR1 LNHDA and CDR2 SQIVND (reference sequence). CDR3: CASSLNREQPQHF. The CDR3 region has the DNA TGTGCCAGTAGTCTGAACAGGGAACAGCCCCAGCATTTT.